Following are 27 T cell receptor beta chains from one sample sequenced in a study of shared clonotypes between healthy human individuals (dated by TCRdb to the early 2020s). The library was prepared using the immunoSEQ multiplex PCR assay. TCRdb took over this immuneACCESS table, retaining in-frame rearrangements with V and J assigned. Such tables are incomplete; in checked studies, under half of the missing clones stem from an unresolved V gene, and the remainder is unexplained. This sample is represented by 2 million to 2.5 million clones; 92% of them were singletons. The ten largest clones capture about 0.36% of the sample. The sample taken for sequencing was naive CD4+ T cells from PBMCs. Explained via the paper, the cell subset or site label denotes: CD45RA+ positively selected. The receptors stem from a man younger than 35 in good health. Some clones in this sample may be carry-over from other donors' samples.

The V gene is TRBV5-1, the J gene TRBJ1-1; 7 bases are shared with TRBD1. Germline V gene sequence: CDR1 SGHRS, CDR2 YFSETQ. The CDR3 contains 15 residues. Unmatched junction bases numbered 10, after V lost 6 bases and J lost 2 bases. CDR3 sequence (DNA): TGCGCCAGCAAAACTGGAGGGGGCAGTAACACTGAAGCTTTCTTT. Translated, it gives CASKTGGGSNTEAFF.

This chain connects TRBV5-1 to TRBJ1-4; D not resolved. The length of the CDR3 is 15 residues. Trimming left V 0 bases short and J 1 base short, with 7 bases between. Germline CDR1 SGHRS, CDR2 YFSETQ. DNA of the CDR3: TGCGCCAGCAGCTTGGCCCGGTTAACTAATGAAAAACTGTTTTTT. Its protein product is CASSLARLTNEKLFF.

The chain carries TRBV7-9 and TRBJ1-5; 7 bases fit TRBD1. The V gene end was trimmed by 5 bases and the J gene end by 1 base; junction bases not matched to a gene: 8. Germline values: CDR1 SEHNR, CDR2 FQNEAQ (reference sequence). The CDR3 runs to 16 residues. CDR3 residues: CASSHLQGPSNQPQHF. DNA for the CDR3: TGTGCCAGCAGCCATCTACAGGGGCCGAGCAATCAGCCCCAGCATTTT.

Written as DNA, the CDR3 is TGTGCCCTCGACCCCGCCGATAGCGGGAGGGCAGGCTACAATGAGCAGTTCTTC. Translated: CALDPADSGRAGYNEQFF. The chain recombines TRBV25-1 with TRBJ2-1; 11 bases are a match to TRBD2. CDR3 size: 18 residues. From germline, CDR1 is MGHDK and CDR2 SYGVNS. Trimming took 11 bases from V and 3 from J; bases not matched to a gene: 18.

The CDR3 sequence is CAWSRGLAGDVEQYF. As DNA, the CDR3 is TGTGCCTGGAGCAGGGGACTAGCGGGAGACGTCGAGCAGTACTTC. The chain combines TRBV30 with TRBJ2-5, with TRBD2 matching over 14 bases. TRBJ2-7 matches the DNA end more closely, so the J call is doubtful. The CDR3 consists of 15 residues. Germline CDR1 GTSNPN, CDR2 SVGIG (reference sequence).

V is TRBV2 and J is TRBJ1-4; D gene unclear. The CDR3 is 12 residues long. V shed 4 bases and J shed 7 bases, with 7 bases lying between them. CDR1 SNHLY and CDR2 FYNNEI come from the germline V gene. CDR3 coding DNA: TGTGCCAGCAGTGGCATTCGTGAAAAACTGTTTTTT. This codes for CASSGIREKLFF.

The chain joins TRBV9 to TRBJ1-1, with no clear D. Germline loops: CDR1 SGDLS, CDR2 YYNGEE. The CDR3 sequence is 15 residues long. V was clipped by 4 bases and J by 1 base, with 14 bases between them. CDR3 coding DNA: TGTGCCAGCAGCCCAAGGCCGGGATGGAACACTGAAGCTTTCTTT. The encoded protein is CASSPRPGWNTEAFF.

This rearrangement joins TRBV27 to TRBJ2-1, with a tentative D call TRBD1 (5 bases). CDR3 length: 15 amino acids. The germline V and J ends were trimmed by 10 bases and 1 base, with 17 bases remaining between them. Per germline, CDR1 MNHEY and CDR2 SMNVEV (reference sequence). The CDR3 reads CATNQQARSYNEQFF. The CDR3 coding sequence is TGTGCCACCAACCAACAGGCTCGATCCTACAATGAGCAGTTCTTC.

The chain employs TRBV4-1 and TRBJ2-1; possibly TRBD1 for D (5 bases). CDR1 and CDR2 (germline): MGHRA, YSYEKL. The CDR3 is 17 amino acids. The V and J ends lost 0 bases and 3 bases respectively, with 15 bases between them. CDR3 nucleotide sequence: TGCGCCAGCAGCCAAGAAGAGAGGCAGGGATACTACAATGAGCAGTTCTTC. Translated, it gives CASSQEERQGYYNEQFF.

This sequence joins TRBV18 and TRBJ2-1; 8 nucleotides agree with TRBD1. There are 14 residues in the CDR3. In germline, CDR1 is KGHSH, CDR2 LQKENI. Germline trimming cut 9 bases from V and 8 bases from J; bases unmatched to any gene: 12. The DNA for the CDR3 is TGTGCCAGTTTTGACGGGACAGGTGGGGATGAGCAGTTCTTC. Protein sequence: CASFDGTGGDEQFF.

A single count supports this clone. The J gene is TRBJ2-2, the V gene TRBV19, with D possibly called TRBD1 or TRBD2 (5 bases each). CDR3 length: 16 residues. Germline V gene lookup returns CDR1 LNHDA and CDR2 SQIVND (reference sequence). V shed 6 bases and J shed 7 bases, with 21 bases lying between them. The CDR3 region has the DNA TGTGCCAGTAGCAAGAGGGCAGGGTCAATGGGCGGGGAGCTGTTTTTT. Encoded protein: CASSKRAGSMGGELFF.

V gene TRBV11-3 combines with J gene TRBJ2-5; D may correspond to TRBD1 or TRBD2 (5 bases each). This CDR3 is 13 amino acids long. Trimming removed 6 bases from V and 5 bases from J, with 13 bases in between. Per germline, CDR1 SGHNT and CDR2 YENEEA. The CDR3, as DNA: TGTGCCAGCAGTTCCGGGAAGGGGGAGACCCAGTACTTC. Its translation: CASSSGKGETQYF.

This chain links TRBV6-1 with TRBJ1-5; D uncertain. The CDR3 runs 15 residues. Trimming pared 4 bases from V and 2 bases from J, leaving 12 bases between. CDR1 is MNHNS, CDR2 SASEGT, per germline. CDR3 sequence reads: CASSGPTAGNQPQHF. The CDR3 region has the DNA TGTGCCAGCAGTGGGCCAACAGCGGGCAATCAGCCCCAGCATTTT.

The chain is built from TRBV11-2 and TRBJ2-2, with D possibly matching TRBD2 (6 bases). This CDR3 is 16 amino acids long. Germline V lookup: CDR1 SGHAT, CDR2 FQNNGV. Trimming cost V 2 bases and J 5 bases, with 15 bases left between them. The CDR3 sequence is CASSLRRERVTGELFF. CDR3 in DNA: TGTGCCAGCAGCTTACGGAGGGAGAGGGTAACCGGGGAGCTGTTTTTT.

This chain links TRBV5-8 with TRBJ1-5; 9 positions agree with TRBD1. Germline V gene lookup returns CDR1 SGHTS and CDR2 YDEGEE. This CDR3 is built from 16 residues. V trimming: 1 base; J trimming: 6 bases; junction bases outside the gene matches: 8. The DNA for the CDR3 is TGTGCCAGCAGCTTGTTAGGGACAGGGTGGTTTCAGCCCCAGCATTTT. Amino acid sequence: CASSLLGTGWFQPQHF.

This clone has a single count. This chain links TRBV4-2 with TRBJ1-1; 9 positions match TRBD1. Germline-derived CDR1 and CDR2 are LGHNA and YNFKEQ. This CDR3 is built from 16 residues. Trimming removed 3 bases from V and 4 bases from J; junction bases left unmatched: 9. The CDR3 nucleotides read TGTGCCAGCAGCCACTTTATGACAGGGGGAAGCACTGAAGCTTTCTTT. Amino acids: CASSHFMTGGSTEAFF.

The chain joins TRBV6-7 to TRBJ2-5; D is ambiguous. TRBV6-7 belongs to the ORF category, with a function that is uncertain. V was pared by 6 bases and J by 6 bases, with 11 bases between. The CDR3 has 12 residues. CDR3 DNA: TGTGCCAGCAGGGGTAATTTAAAGACCCAGTACTTC. It is translated as CASRGNLKTQYF.

The chain combines TRBV27 with TRBJ1-5; the D is unclear. This CDR3 comprises 14 residues. Germline V gives CDR1 MNHEY, CDR2 SMNVEV (reference sequence). V dropped 4 bases and J dropped 6 bases, with 13 bases sitting between them. The CDR3 is CASSSRAGGQPQHF. DNA of the CDR3: TGTGCCAGCAGTTCCCGAGCTGGCGGTCAGCCCCAGCATTTT.

The genes are TRBV5-6 and TRBJ1-4; TRBD1 might be the D (6 bases). The ends were cut back, 4 bases at V and 4 bases at J, with 8 bases in the middle. Germline-derived CDR1 and CDR2 are SGHDT and YYEEEE. This CDR3 is built from 13 residues. CDR3 amino acids: CASSRQVNEKLFF. The DNA for the CDR3 is TGTGCCAGCAGCCGACAGGTTAATGAAAAACTGTTTTTT.

In DNA form, the CDR3 reads TGTGCCAGCACCAACCCGGGAGGTAGTTCACCCCTCCACTTT. Translation: CASTNPGGSSPLHF. The rearrangement joins TRBV25-1 to TRBJ1-6; no clear D gene. V was trimmed by 7 bases and J by 9 bases, leaving 16 bases between them. Per the germline V gene, CDR1 is MGHDK and CDR2 is SYGVNS. This CDR3 comprises 14 residues.

This sequence joins TRBV28 and TRBJ2-7; 9 bases match TRBD1. CDR1 is MDHEN and CDR2 is SYDVKM in the germline V gene. The ends lost 4 bases at V and 3 bases at J; junction bases unmatched: 7. This CDR3 has 15 residues. Here the CDR3 DNA reads TGTGCCAGCAGTTCCCAACAGGGGGCCGGCTACGAGCAGTACTTC. Its translation is CASSSQQGAGYEQYF.

The chain carries TRBV4-3 and TRBJ2-7, with 8 bases lining up with TRBD1. Germline V CDR1 and CDR2: LGHNA, YSLEER. The CDR3 contains 14 residues. J was trimmed by 0 bases and V by 5 bases; bases with no gene match: 3. CDR3 in amino acids: CASSWTGRSYEQYF. In nucleotides, the CDR3 is TGCGCCAGCAGCTGGACAGGGCGCTCCTACGAGCAGTACTTC.

The table lists this clone with a count of one. The chain is built from TRBV4-2 and TRBJ1-2; tentative D call: TRBD1 (6 bases). Trimming shortened V by 3 bases and J by 4 bases, and 15 bases separated the two germline ends. Germline V gives CDR1 LGHNA, CDR2 YNFKEQ. This CDR3 spans 15 amino acids. CDR3 bases: TGTGCCAGCAGCCACAGACAGGAGAGTCTCTATGGCTACACCTTC. This encodes CASSHRQESLYGYTF.

This chain links TRBV9 with TRBJ2-7; possibly TRBD2 for D (5 bases). The CDR3 totals 15 residues. Germline V gene sequence: CDR1 SGDLS, CDR2 YYNGEE. V was pared by 4 bases and J by 0 bases, with 14 bases between. The CDR3 spells CASSPRVASSYEQYF. The CDR3 region has the DNA TGTGCCAGCAGCCCCCGGGTAGCGTCCTCCTACGAGCAGTACTTC.

As concerns this clone: This specimen includes other DNA sequences encoding the same CDR3. The V and J genes are TRBV6-1 and TRBJ1-1; a possible D gene is TRBD1 (5 bases). Germline-derived CDR1 and CDR2 are MNHNS and SASEGT. This CDR3 comprises 14 residues. The V end was cut by 2 bases, the J end by 1 base, with 8 bases between. DNA for the CDR3: TGTGCCAGCAGTGAACAGGGTCGGAACACTGAAGCTTTCTTT. Protein: CASSEQGRNTEAFF.

The J gene is TRBJ2-4, the V gene TRBV6-1; D call uncertain. The CDR3 runs to 15 residues. CDR1 and CDR2 (germline): MNHNS, SASEGT. Trimming left V 11 bases short and J 1 base short, with 18 bases between. CDR3 in amino acids: CAATENPMAKNIQYF. CDR3 DNA: TGTGCCGCCACGGAGAACCCCATGGCCAAAAACATTCAGTACTTC.

The CDR3 nucleotides read TGTGCCAGCAGTTATAAGGGGGGAAATAACTATGGCTACACCTTC. Translating it yields CASSYKGGNNYGYTF. The rearrangement uses TRBV27 and TRBJ1-2; tentative D call: TRBD1 (6 bases). CDR3 length: 15 amino acids. The V end lost 4 bases, the J end lost 1 base, and 13 bases lay between the germline ends. Germline loops: CDR1 MNHEY, CDR2 SMNVEV (reference sequence).